This TCR beta chain derives from a study of siplizumab effects on memory and regulatory T cells. The cells of the mixed lymphocyte reaction underwent an approximately six-day coculture at 37°C. Comment on this clone: Antigen specificity is unknown.

Profiling relied on immunoSEQ multiplex PCR, and the TCRdb table lists in-frame clones only, not all of them. The table records 9,500 to 10,000 clones, around 40% of them present only once. Sequenced sample: CFSE-low (dividing) CD4+ T cells sorted from an allogeneic mixed lymphocyte reaction. This receptor was taken from a human donor in good health; the cells came from an allogeneic mixed lymphocyte reaction.

In nucleotides, the CDR3 is TGTGCCAGCAGAGGACAGGGCGGCACCGGGGAGCTGTTTTTT. This translates into CASRGQGGTGELFF. The chain links TRBV7-3 to TRBJ2-2; 8 bases align to TRBD1. The CDR3 contains 14 residues. V was clipped by 6 bases and J by 4 bases; unmatched bases: 4. Germline loops: CDR1 SGHTA, CDR2 FQGTGA.